This is a list of T cell receptor beta chains from one sample in a study of identifying expanded T cells in peripheral blood. Assay: immunoSEQ multiplex PCR; the TCRdb copy retains only in-frame clones and omits some. The sample carries 81,000 or so clones, roughly 84% recorded once. Sequenced: blood. The receptors come from a person aged 18 to 75 in good health. Each CDR3 is given with its conserved first and last residue. A D gene is named only where the DNA matches it firmly. Clone size appears in some rows only: once, few, many, or a class for an expanded clone.

>TRBV4-2|TRBJ2-5|NA|TRBD2
TGTGCCAGCAGCCAAGATCGGGCTAGCGGGAGCGAGACCCAGTACTTC
CASSQDRASGSETQYF
>TRBV18|TRBJ2-5|NA|NA
TGTGCCAGCTCACTAGCGCAGGGTCAAGAGACCCAGTACTTC
CASSLAQGQETQYF
>TRBV29-1|TRBJ1-6|NA|TRBD1
TGCAGCGTAGCTCAGGGGGGGAATTCACCCCTCCACTTT
CSVAQGGNSPLHF
>TRBV19|TRBJ2-3|NA|TRBD2
TGTGCCAGTAGTCCCCGAGGGCGGGGGGGACTTGGAGATACGCAGTATTTT
CASSPRGRGGLGDTQYF
>TRBV28|TRBJ2-7|few|NA
TGTGCCAGCGACTCCCGCTACGAGCAGTACTTC
CASDSRYEQYF
>TRBV2|TRBJ2-7|few|TRBD1
TGTGCCAGCAGACCCGGACAGGGGGCATACTACGAGCAGTACTTC
CASRPGQGAYYEQYF
>TRBV7-9|TRBJ2-7|NA|TRBD1
TGTGCCAGCAGCTCGGGGACAGGGGATTTGGAGCAGTACTTC
CASSSGTGDLEQYF
>TRBV25-1|TRBJ2-1|NA|NA
TGTGCCAGCAGTGAATGGGGGACTCAGCACAATGAGCAGTTCTTC
CASSEWGTQHNEQFF
>TRBV28|TRBJ2-1|NA|TRBD1
TGTGCCAGCAGTCCAACAGGGGGCATGTACAATGAGCAGTTCTTC
CASSPTGGMYNEQFF
>TRBV25-1|TRBJ1-1|NA|TRBD1
TGTGCCAGCAGTAAATCTGCCGGGACAGGGGTTTGGGGCCAAGCTTTCTTT
CASSKSAGTGVWGQAFF
>TRBV28|TRBJ2-2|NA|NA
TGTGCCAGCAGTCTCCCCCTTGTCGGGTCTGCCGGGGAGCTGTTTTTT
CASSLPLVGSAGELFF
>TRBV21-1|TRBJ2-3|once|NA
TGTGCCAGCAGCCTTAGCACAGGGGCCGAATCAAATAGCACAGATACGCAGTATTTT
CASSLSTGAESNSTDTQYF
>TRBV19|TRBJ2-3|once|TRBD1
TGTGCCAGTAGTCGACAGGGTTTCACAGATACGCAGTATTTT
CASSRQGFTDTQYF
>TRBV2|TRBJ2-3|once|TRBD1
TGTGCCAGCAGTGGACAGGGCCCAGATACGCAGTATTTT
CASSGQGPDTQYF
>TRBV19|TRBJ1-1|NA|TRBD1
TGTGCCAGTAGTAGCCAGGGGGCGAGAACTGAAGCTTTCTTT
CASSSQGARTEAFF
>TRBV5-4|TRBJ1-5|few|NA
TGTGCCAGCAGCTTGGATGGGGGCCTAAGCAATCAGCCCCAGCATTTT
CASSLDGGLSNQPQHF
>TRBV7-2|TRBJ2-3|NA|TRBD2
TGTGCCAGCAGCTTCCAAGCGGGAGGAGGGAGCACAGATACGCAGTATTTT
CASSFQAGGGSTDTQYF
>TRBV5-4|TRBJ1-1|NA|NA
TGTGCCAGCAGCTTCATGGGGGTAGGGAGCACTGAAGCTTTCTTT
CASSFMGVGSTEAFF
>TRBV28|TRBJ1-5|NA|TRBD1
TGTGCCAGCAGTCAAGACAGGGTTGGTAGCAATCAGCCCCAGCATTTT
CASSQDRVGSNQPQHF
>TRBV4-1|TRBJ2-7|NA|TRBD2
TGCGCCAGCAGCCCAGGCCGGGGGTTGCTAGCGGGAGAGAACTACGAGCAGTACTTC
CASSPGRGLLAGENYEQYF
>TRBV18|TRBJ2-7|NA|TRBD2
TGTGCCAGCTCACCGCTAGCGGGCTCATCCTACGAGCAGTACTTC
CASSPLAGSSYEQYF
>TRBV11-3|TRBJ1-1|few|TRBD1
TGTGCCAGCGGGACGGACAGGGGGAGAACTGAAGCTTTCTTT
CASGTDRGRTEAFF